These 32 T cell receptor beta chains share one sample of origin, sequenced in a study of T cells in Graves' hyperthyroidism and ophthalmopathy. The investigators amplified TCR beta CDR3 regions from RNA transcripts. With the HTBI primer set, the TCR CDR3 went through a first round of RT-PCR. One entry per CDR3 protein results from TCRdb running MiXCR on the multiplex PCR reads. Here the sample spans under 450,000 distinct CDR3 sequences, around a sixth being singletons. Material for sequencing was blood. The receptors were sampled from a woman aged 18-29 years with Graves' hyperthyroidism.

The chain combines TRBV3-1 with TRBJ2-2; the match to TRBD2 covers 8 bases. The CDR3 sequence is 16 residues long. In germline, CDR1 is LGHDT, CDR2 YNNKEL (reference sequence). V was clipped by 2 bases and J by 4 bases; unmatched bases: 6. As DNA, the CDR3 is TGTGCCAGCAGCCAAAAAGCGGGAGCCGGCACCGGGGAGCTGTTTTTT. This sequence encodes CASSQKAGAGTGELFF.

This chain joins TRBV6-1 and TRBJ2-1; 11 bases fit TRBD1. The CDR3 has 18 residues. The ends lost 6 bases at V and 2 bases at J; junction bases unmatched: 12. Germline lookup yields CDR1 MNHNS and CDR2 SASEGT. Here the CDR3 DNA reads TGTGCCAGCAGACCCCGGACAGGGGGCGCTTATCCCTACAATGAGCAGTTCTTC. Residues: CASRPRTGGAYPYNEQFF.

This clonotype has ten or more counts. The chain combines TRBV7-2 with TRBJ2-1; D is ambiguous. Germline CDR1 and CDR2: SGHTA and FQGNSA. The CDR3 spans 13 residues. The ends were cut back, 3 bases at V and 7 bases at J, with 10 bases in the middle. The CDR3 is CASSFTRPNEQFF. DNA of the CDR3: TGTGCCAGCAGCTTTACAAGGCCAAATGAGCAGTTCTTC. Looking up the rest from reference TRBV7-2 and TRBJ2-1 gives the full variable domain: GAGVSQSPSNKVTEKGKDVELRCDPISGHTALYWYRQSLGQGLEFLIYFQGNSAPDKSGLPSDRFSAERTGGSVSTLTIQRTQQEDSAVYLCASSFTRPNEQFFGPGTRLTVL.

In the case of this clonotype: This may come from a read error, since a much larger clone is one base off. The rearrangement uses TRBV6-1 and TRBJ2-7; TRBD2 aligns across 7 bases. Germline V gives CDR1 MNHNS, CDR2 SASEGT. CDR3 length: 15 residues. CDR3 bases: TGTGCCAGCAGACCCATAAGCGGGAAGAATTACGTGCAGTACTTC. Encoded protein: CASRPISGKNYVQYF.

The sample holds many counts of this clonotype. This rearrangement joins TRBV11-2 to TRBJ2-7, with 7 bases identical to TRBD1. CDR1 is SGHAT and CDR2 is FQNNGV in the germline V gene. The CDR3 runs to 15 residues. V shed 5 bases and J 4 bases; nucleotides not matched to a gene: 11. The CDR3 DNA follows: TGTGCCAGCAGCGCCGCGGCAGGGGGTTTATACGAGCAGTACTTC. Amino acid sequence: CASSAAAGGLYEQYF.

This clonotype was counted many times. The chain links TRBV7-2 to TRBJ2-3; D may match TRBD1 or TRBD2 (5 bases each). Germline loops: CDR1 SGHTA, CDR2 FQGNSA. The length of the CDR3 is 12 residues. With 4 bases removed from V and 8 bases from J, the gap between germline ends came to 10 bases. DNA of the CDR3: TGTGCCAGCAGCTCCCAGAGGGGTACGCAGTATTTT. It encodes CASSSQRGTQYF.

In DNA form, the CDR3 reads TGTGCCAGCAGCGCTCGGATGGACAGGGGAGTGAACACTGAAGCTTTCTTT. Protein product: CASSARMDRGVNTEAFF. The chain uses TRBV9 and TRBJ1-1, with 9 bases that match TRBD1. This CDR3 comprises 17 residues. The germline V gene has CDR1 SGDLS and CDR2 YYNGEE. The V and J ends lost 3 bases and 0 bases, in that order; junction bases with no gene match: 9.

In this sample, this clonotype turned up many times. The chain combines TRBV6-2 or TRBV6-3 with TRBJ2-5; D uncertain. CDR1 and CDR2 (germline): MNHEY, SVGEGT. Trimming took 8 bases from V and 1 from J, leaving 8 bases between them. The CDR3 runs 12 residues. CDR3 region: CASADVQETQYF. The DNA for the CDR3 is TGTGCCAGCGCGGACGTCCAAGAGACCCAGTACTTC.

The chain recombines TRBV20-1 with TRBJ2-2, with 7 bases that match TRBD1. The length of the CDR3 is 18 residues. V dropped 0 bases and J dropped 1; count of bases not matched to a gene: 11. Germline V gives CDR1 DFQATT, CDR2 SNEGSKA (reference sequence). The CDR3 coding sequence is TGCAGTGCTAGAGATCGGAATAGGGGACAGTGGAACACCGGGGAGCTGTTTTTT. Its protein product is CSARDRNRGQWNTGELFF.

This clonotype was seen many times. V is TRBV20-1 and J is TRBJ2-5; D uncertain. Germline loops: CDR1 DFQATT, CDR2 SNEGSKA (reference sequence). V shed 2 bases and J shed 5 bases, with 3 bases lying between them. This CDR3 spans 10 amino acids. For the CDR3, the DNA is TGCAGTGCTAGATGGGAGACCCAGTACTTC. Translating gives CSARWETQYF.

The table lists this clonotype with a few counts. The chain employs TRBV6-2 or TRBV6-3 and TRBJ2-1; TRBD2 aligns across 9 bases. In germline, CDR1 is MNHEY, CDR2 SVGEGT. This CDR3 is 15 amino acids long. Losses at the gene ends were 2 bases for V and 7 bases for J; bases not matched to a gene: 6. For the CDR3, the DNA is TGTGCCAGCAGTTACGGCGGGGGGGGAGCAAATGAGCAGTTCTTC. Translated, it gives CASSYGGGGANEQFF.

This clonotype was picked up a small number of times. V is TRBV19 and J is TRBJ2-1, with a possible D match to TRBD2 (6 bases). This CDR3 is built from 19 residues. V was pared by 3 bases and J by 0 bases, with 21 bases between. Germline assignment: CDR1 LNHDA and CDR2 SQIVND (reference sequence). The CDR3 here is CASSIHGVGAGRSYNEQFF. In nucleotides, the CDR3 is TGTGCCAGTAGTATTCACGGGGTCGGGGCGGGACGCTCCTACAATGAGCAGTTCTTC.

This clonotype was counted many times. The chain links TRBV27 to TRBJ2-3; the D gene is possibly TRBD2 (6 bases). V was clipped by 6 bases and J by 4 bases, with 20 bases between them. The CDR3 contains 16 residues. Germline V gene data show CDR1 as MNHEY and CDR2 as SMNVEV (reference sequence). CDR3 coding DNA: TGTGCCAGCAGATACGCTAGCGTGGGCCGACCAGATACGCAGTATTTT. It codes for CASRYASVGRPDTQYF.

This clonotype has ten or more counts. The junction differs from germline at one of its ends, possibly a read error. The genes are TRBV7-7 and TRBJ1-4; D remains unclear. Germline-derived CDR1 and CDR2 are SSHAT and FNYEAQ (reference sequence). The CDR3 covers 14 residues. The CDR3 loop reads CASSLGGPAEKLFF. The CDR3 bases are TGTGCTAGCAGCTTAGGAGGGCCGGCCGAAAAACTGTTTTTT.

This clonotype was recorded at least ten times. This rearrangement joins TRBV3-1 to TRBJ1-2; 8 bases line up with TRBD1. This CDR3 spans 14 amino acids. Looked up from germline, CDR1 is LGHDT and CDR2 is YNNKEL (reference sequence). The V gene end was trimmed by 1 base and the J gene end by 7 bases; junction bases not matched to a gene: 5. The CDR3 region has the DNA TGTGCCAGCAGCCAAGCAGGGGGCTTCGGTGGCTACACCTTC. It specifies CASSQAGGFGGYTF.

As for this clonotype: This clone may be a read error of a much larger clone one base away. This chain uses TRBV10-3 with TRBJ2-2, with D possibly TRBD2 on 5 matching bases. The CDR3 is 14 residues long. Germline V lookup: CDR1 ENHRY, CDR2 SYGVKD. The CDR3 sequence is CAISGPGIVGELVF. The CDR3 nucleotides are TGTGCCATCAGTGGTCCAGGAATAGTCGGGGAGCTGGTTTTT.

In this sample, this clonotype turned up many times. The CDR3 is CSARVWRELTDTQYF. CDR3 bases: TGCAGTGCTAGAGTTTGGCGGGAGTTAACAGATACGCAGTATTTT. The V and J genes are TRBV20-1 and TRBJ2-3; 7 nucleotides align to TRBD2. J lost 3 bases, V lost 1 base, and 7 bases had no gene match. The germline CDR1 and CDR2 sequences are DFQATT and SNEGSKA (reference sequence). The CDR3 is 15 amino acids.

CDR3 coding DNA: TGCAGTGCTAGGGCATCCGGGACAGTGAACACCGGGGAGCTGTTTTTT. Residues: CSARASGTVNTGELFF. The chain couples TRBV20-1 to TRBJ2-2; TRBD1 agrees at 7 bases. This CDR3 has 16 amino acids. The germline V gene has CDR1 DFQATT and CDR2 SNEGSKA (reference sequence). The ends lost 3 bases at V and 1 base at J; junction bases unmatched: 8.

This clonotype was seen many times. This chain links TRBV5-5 with TRBJ1-1; 8 bases line up with TRBD1. This CDR3 is 18 amino acids long. Germline assignment: CDR1 SGHKS and CDR2 YYEKEE (reference sequence). V lost 4 bases, J lost 1 base, and 15 bases stayed unmatched. The CDR3 protein is CASSKGQALAMRNTEAFF. For the CDR3, the DNA is TGTGCCAGCAGCAAGGGACAGGCCTTGGCGATGAGGAACACTGAAGCTTTCTTT. The whole variable domain, filled in from reference TRBV5-5 and TRBJ1-1, reads DAGVTQSPTHLIKTRGQQVTLRCSPISGHKSVSWYQQVLGQGPQFIFQYYEKEERGRGNFPDRFSARQFPNYSSELNVNALLLGDSALYLCASSKGQALAMRNTEAFFGQGTRLTVV.

This clonotype was recorded at least ten times. The chain uses TRBV2 and TRBJ2-5, with D maybe TRBD1 (5 bases). Between the trimmed V and J ends, which lost 4 bases and 3 bases, there was a span of 9 bases. This CDR3 has 13 amino acids. CDR1 and CDR2 (germline): SNHLY, FYNNEI. The CDR3 region is CASSVIREETQYF. In DNA, the CDR3 is TGTGCCAGCAGTGTTATCAGGGAAGAGACCCAGTACTTC. Using reference TRBV2 and TRBJ2-5 for the parts outside the CDR3, the full variable domain is EPEVTQTPSHQVTQMGQEVILRCVPISNHLYFYWYRQILGQKVEFLVSFYNNEISEKSEIFDDQFSVERPDGSNFTLKIRSTKLEDSAMYFCASSVIREETQYFGPGTRLLVL.

The sample holds many counts of this clonotype. CDR3 in DNA: TGCGCCAGCAGCTTGGGGCTACCGGGGGAGCAGTACTTC. Its protein product is CASSLGLPGEQYF. The rearrangement uses TRBV5-1 and TRBJ2-7; maybe TRBD2 (5 bases). The CDR3 loop spans 13 amino acids. Looked up from germline, CDR1 is SGHRS and CDR2 is YFSETQ. The ends were cut back, 0 bases at V and 7 bases at J, with 11 bases in the middle.

As for this clonotype: This may come from a read error, since a much larger clone is one base off. The rearrangement joins TRBV20-1 to TRBJ1-5, with 7 bases lining up with TRBD1. Germline assignment: CDR1 DFQATT and CDR2 SNEGSKA (reference sequence). CDR3 length: 15 amino acids. Germline trimming cut 3 bases from V and 2 bases from J; bases unmatched to any gene: 7. The CDR3 sequence: CSARTGRGGNQPQHF. The CDR3 bases are TGCAGTGCTAGGACAGGGCGAGGTGGCAATCAGCCCCAGCATTTT.

This clonotype showed up just a few times. The rearrangement links TRBV20-1 to TRBJ2-7; D gene unclear. Per germline, CDR1 DFQATT and CDR2 SNEGSKA (reference sequence). The CDR3 consists of 14 residues. Trimming pared 3 bases from V and 7 bases from J, leaving 19 bases between. The CDR3 sequence: CSASGRPPRREQYF. DNA of the CDR3: TGCAGTGCTAGTGGAAGGCCCCCTAGGCGGGAGCAGTACTTC.

This clonotype appeared many times. The V gene is TRBV28, the J gene TRBJ1-6, with D possibly being TRBD1 (5 bases). Trimming removed 10 bases from V and 12 bases from J, with 22 bases in between. This CDR3 contains 14 residues. CDR1 is MDHEN and CDR2 is SYDVKM in the germline V gene. CDR3 sequence reads: CATGEGTWPKPLHF. As DNA, the CDR3 is TGTGCCACGGGGGAGGGGACCTGGCCTAAACCCCTCCACTTT.

The sample holds many counts of this clonotype. V is TRBV6-2 or TRBV6-3 and J is TRBJ2-7; no clear D. V was clipped by 7 bases and J by 7 bases, with 20 bases between them. This CDR3 comprises 14 residues. The V gene's germline CDR1 is MNHEY and CDR2 SVGEGT. The CDR3 coding sequence is TGTGCCAGCACCCTCAGTGGGCGGTGGGATGAGCAGTACTTC. Amino acid sequence: CASTLSGRWDEQYF.

This clonotype was seen at least ten times. V and J are TRBV28 and TRBJ2-7, with 8 bases fitting TRBD1. With 4 bases clipped from V and 2 bases from J, the junction kept 10 bases outside the gene matches. The CDR3 has 16 residues. From germline, CDR1 is MDHEN and CDR2 SYDVKM. The CDR3 loop reads CASSSASGQDPYEQYF. The CDR3 coding sequence is TGTGCCAGCAGTTCAGCCTCGGGACAGGATCCCTACGAGCAGTACTTC.

This clonotype was seen ten or more times. This chain connects TRBV20-1 to TRBJ2-3; 14 bases agree with TRBD2. The CDR3 loop spans 16 amino acids. Per germline, CDR1 DFQATT and CDR2 SNEGSKA (reference sequence). V was pared by 2 bases and J by 4 bases, with 5 bases of the junction left unmatched. The CDR3 reads CSARPGLAGGADTQYF. The DNA for the CDR3 is TGCAGTGCTAGACCCGGACTAGCGGGGGGCGCAGATACGCAGTATTTT.

This clonotype was picked up many times. The chain has TRBV12-3 or TRBV12-4 and TRBJ2-5; 7 positions agree with TRBD1. The V and J ends lost 7 bases and 5 bases, in that order; junction bases with no gene match: 13. This CDR3 is built from 15 residues. The CDR3 here is CASTEGAGKSETQYF. The CDR3 DNA reads as TGTGCCAGCACCGAGGGGGCAGGGAAGTCGGAGACCCAGTACTTC.

Comment on this clonotype: It may be a read error: a sequence one base away is much more abundant. This chain uses TRBV27 with TRBJ2-1; 10 positions agree with TRBD2. The CDR3 totals 15 residues. Looked up from germline, CDR1 is MNHEY and CDR2 is SMNVEV (reference sequence). V lost 6 bases and J lost 3; bases outside the gene matches: 5. The CDR3, as DNA: TGTGCCAGCAGATCCGGGACTAGCGACTACAATGAGCAGTTCTTC. Its translation is CASRSGTSDYNEQFF.

This clonotype was seen ten or more times. J is TRBJ1-1 and V is TRBV6-1, with TRBD1 matching 8 bases. Germline V lookup: CDR1 MNHNS, CDR2 SASEGT. J was trimmed by 5 bases and V by 4 bases; bases with no gene match: 6. CDR3 length: 14 residues. CDR3 residues: CASSATGEGTEAFF. Written as DNA, the CDR3 is TGTGCCAGCAGTGCGACAGGGGAAGGAACTGAAGCTTTCTTT.

This clonotype was observed at least ten times. The chain carries TRBV3-1 and TRBJ2-7; TRBD2 might be the D (6 bases). The ends were cut back, 4 bases at V and 1 base at J, with 17 bases in the middle. This CDR3 spans 16 amino acids. The germline gives CDR1 LGHDT, CDR2 YNNKEL (reference sequence). The CDR3 spells CASSPNRDFLSYEQYF. CDR3 coding DNA: TGTGCCAGCAGCCCAAACCGGGACTTTCTTTCCTACGAGCAGTACTTC.

J is TRBJ2-7 and V is TRBV19, with D maybe TRBD1 (6 bases). This CDR3 is built from 16 residues. CDR1 is LNHDA and CDR2 is SQIVND in the germline V gene (reference sequence). Trimming pared 4 bases from V and 3 bases from J, leaving 19 bases between. Here the CDR3 reads CASSTSPAGAIYEQYF. CDR3 in DNA: TGTGCCAGTAGTACATCTCCGGCAGGGGCAATCTACGAGCAGTACTTC.